These 26 T cell receptor beta chains share one sample of origin, sequenced in a study of neurological immune-mediated disorders (dated by TCRdb to the late 2010s). Library prep was done by 5' RACE. Data came from an Illumina HiSeq 2500. TCRdb cleaned the public reads at Q25 with fastp, built clones with MiXCR and kept in-frame beta chains. Here each entry gathers all rows of one CDR3 protein and keeps the most common genes and DNA. This sample is represented by fewer than 20,000 distinct CDR3 sequences; over 8.5% of them were singletons. The ten largest clones take up 25% to 35% of the sample. Sample: CD8+ T cells from blood. The receptors originated from a woman aged 45-65 years in good health.

This clonotype was seen repeatedly, ten times or more. V is TRBV27 and J is TRBJ2-7, with 7 bases lining up with TRBD2. The ends lost 5 bases at V and 2 bases at J; junction bases unmatched: 6. This CDR3 has 14 amino acids. Germline V CDR1 and CDR2: MNHEY, SMNVEV (reference sequence). This CDR3 reads CASSMASGTYEQYF. The CDR3 DNA reads as TGTGCCAGCAGTATGGCTAGCGGTACCTACGAGCAGTACTTC.

This clonotype has at least ten counts. V is TRBV7-9 and J is TRBJ1-2; weak D call: TRBD1 (5 bases). Per the germline V gene, CDR1 is SEHNR and CDR2 is FQNEAQ (reference sequence). Trimming removed 4 bases at V and 5 bases at J, with 14 bases between. The CDR3 has 14 amino acids. In DNA form, the CDR3 reads TGTGCCAGCAGCTCCTTGACAGACTCATATGGCTACACCTTC. The encoded protein is CASSSLTDSYGYTF.

In its sample, this clonotype was seen many times. This sequence joins TRBV7-3 and TRBJ2-3; D is unclear. The CDR3 totals 12 residues. Germline-derived CDR1 and CDR2 are SGHTA and FQGTGA. V lost 3 bases and J 5 bases, leaving 6 bases between the germline ends. Here the CDR3 DNA reads TGTGCCAGCAGCTTGAGGCTAGATACGCAGTATTTT. Amino acids: CASSLRLDTQYF. Together with reference TRBV7-3 and TRBJ2-3, the CDR3 gives the full variable domain: GAGVSQTPSNKVTEKGKYVELRCDPISGHTALYWYRQSLGQGPEFLIYFQGTGAADDSGLPNDRFFAVRPEGSVSTLKIQRTERGDSAVYLCASSLRLDTQYFGPGTRLTVL.

This clonotype was seen at least ten times. The rearrangement links TRBV27 to TRBJ1-2, with 10 bases aligning to TRBD1. Germline CDR1 is MNHEY and CDR2 is SMNVEV (reference sequence). The CDR3 is 15 residues long. J was trimmed by 2 bases and V by 5 bases; bases with no gene match: 5. CDR3 protein: CASSQGTGANYGYTF. The CDR3 region has the DNA TGTGCCAGCAGTCAGGGGACAGGGGCGAACTATGGCTACACCTTC.

This clonotype has more than one count but fewer than ten. The J gene is TRBJ1-1, the V gene TRBV30; a weak D match, TRBD1 (5 bases). The V gene's germline CDR1 is GTSNPN and CDR2 SVGIG (reference sequence). This CDR3 is built from 13 residues. The ends were cut back, 4 bases at V and 0 bases at J, with 9 bases in the middle. This chain's CDR3 is CAWTGTMNTEAFF. For the CDR3, the DNA is TGTGCCTGGACGGGGACCATGAACACTGAAGCTTTCTTT. The full variable domain, with the rest looked up from reference TRBV30 and TRBJ1-1, is SQTIHQWPATLVQPVGSPLSLECTVEGTSNPNLYWYRQAAGRGLQLLFYSVGIGQISSEVPQNLSASRPQDRQFILSSKKLLLSDSGFYLCAWTGTMNTEAFFGQGTRLTVV.

This clonotype has at least ten counts. The chain links TRBV20-1 to TRBJ2-1; D possibly corresponds to TRBD2 (5 bases). The CDR3 sequence is 14 residues long. Per the germline V gene, CDR1 is DFQATT and CDR2 is SNEGSKA (reference sequence). Deletions cut 3 bases from V and 6 bases from J, with 15 bases between. CDR3 DNA: TGCAGTGCTAGGGCAACGGGCCGGGGCAATGAGCAGTTCTTC. It specifies CSARATGRGNEQFF.

There are many counts of this clonotype. This chain uses TRBV7-6 with TRBJ2-3; no reliable D call. Trimming pared 0 bases from V and 4 bases from J, leaving 5 bases between. CDR1 is SGHVS, CDR2 FNYEAQ, per germline. This CDR3 region has 13 residues. The CDR3 nucleotides are TGTGCCAGCAGCTTAGCCCGGTCAGATACGCAGTATTTT. This sequence encodes CASSLARSDTQYF. Variable domain in full (rest from reference TRBV7-6 and TRBJ2-3): GAGVSQSPRYKVTKRGQDVALRCDPISGHVSLYWYRQALGQGPEFLTYFNYEAQQDKSGLPNDRFSAERPEGSISTLTIQRTEQRDSAMYRCASSLARSDTQYFGPGTRLTVL.

This clonotype was seen only a few times. V usage is TRBV20-1 and J usage is TRBJ2-1; D is unclear. This CDR3 contains 13 residues. The germline CDR1 and CDR2 sequences are DFQATT and SNEGSKA (reference sequence). The V end lost 0 bases, the J end lost 10 bases, and 13 bases lay between the germline ends. CDR3 protein: CSARDRLSLEQFF. In DNA, the CDR3 is TGCAGTGCTAGAGACCGCCTAAGCCTGGAGCAGTTCTTC.

This clonotype was recorded a few times. The chain joins TRBV10-3 to TRBJ2-1; 15 bases are shared with TRBD2. This CDR3 is built from 15 residues. From germline, CDR1 is ENHRY and CDR2 SYGVKD. The J segment lost 8 bases and the V segment lost 4 bases, leaving 3 bases of the junction unmatched. This CDR3 is CAISARTSGRDEQFF. CDR3 nucleotide sequence: TGTGCCATCAGTGCGAGGACTAGCGGGAGGGATGAGCAGTTCTTC.

This clonotype occurred many times. The V call is TRBV2, the J call TRBJ2-4; 9 nucleotides match TRBD1. Germline CDR1 reads SNHLY; CDR2 reads FYNNEI. The trim removed 6 bases at V and 0 bases at J, leaving 9 bases unmatched. This CDR3 has 17 residues. CDR3 residues: CASRNRDRALAKNIQYF. The CDR3 nucleotides are TGTGCCAGCAGGAACCGGGACAGGGCTCTAGCCAAAAACATTCAGTACTTC.

This clonotype is deemed medium-sized. The chain combines TRBV20-1 with TRBJ2-6; no definite D call. V lost 0 bases and J 4 bases, leaving 4 bases between the germline ends. Germline CDR1 and CDR2: DFQATT and SNEGSKA (reference sequence). CDR3 length: 13 residues. DNA of the CDR3: TGCAGTGCTAGAGAGGAGGGGGCCAACGTCCTGACTTTC. Protein sequence: CSAREEGANVLTF.

This clonotype was recorded at least ten times. The chain joins TRBV6-2 or TRBV6-3 to TRBJ2-1, with D perhaps TRBD1 (6 bases). V dropped 4 bases and J dropped 4 bases, with 11 bases sitting between them. Germline-derived CDR1 and CDR2 are MNHEY and SVGEGT. This CDR3 contains 14 residues. The CDR3 sequence is CASSSVDRYNEQFF. The DNA for the CDR3 is TGTGCCAGCAGTTCCGTCGACAGGTACAATGAGCAGTTCTTC.

This clonotype was picked up many times. Here the CDR3 DNA reads TGTGCCAGCAGCCTGACTAGCGGGAGATACGAGCAGTACTTC. Amino acids: CASSLTSGRYEQYF. J is TRBJ2-7 and V is TRBV9; the match to TRBD2 covers 12 bases. Germline lookup yields CDR1 SGDLS and CDR2 YYNGEE. The CDR3 runs 14 residues. The ends lost 4 bases at V and 4 bases at J; junction bases unmatched: 3.

Ten or more counts support this clonotype. The rearrangement uses TRBV5-1 and TRBJ2-7; 8 positions agree with TRBD1. The CDR3 is 14 residues long. Germline V gene data show CDR1 as SGHRS and CDR2 as YFSETQ. Losses at the gene ends were 4 bases for V and 4 bases for J; bases not matched to a gene: 7. The CDR3 DNA is TGCGCCAGCAGCAGCCGGGACAGGCAATACGAGCAGTACTTC. Protein sequence: CASSSRDRQYEQYF.

This clonotype showed up many times. The rearrangement links TRBV6-5 to TRBJ2-7, with no clear D. The CDR3 is 14 amino acids. Germline values: CDR1 MNHEY, CDR2 SVGAGI. V lost 0 bases and J lost 5, with 11 bases in between. CDR3 in amino acids: CASSYSGPSHEQYF. The CDR3 DNA is TGTGCCAGCAGTTACTCCGGGCCAAGCCACGAGCAGTACTTC.

This clonotype was seen at least ten times. The genes are TRBV7-9 and TRBJ1-1; D not certain. The CDR3 extends over 14 amino acids. Trimming pared 1 base from V and 1 base from J, leaving 7 bases between. CDR1 and CDR2 (germline): SEHNR, FQNEAQ (reference sequence). CDR3 bases: TGTGCCAGCAGCTTAGTCCACGAGAACACTGAAGCTTTCTTT. It specifies CASSLVHENTEAFF.

The sample holds many counts of this clonotype. This chain links TRBV28 with TRBJ1-5, with unresolved D. Trimming pared 6 bases from V and 3 bases from J, leaving 12 bases between. CDR1 is MDHEN, CDR2 SYDVKM, per germline. This CDR3 is built from 14 residues. The CDR3 sequence: CASSSLDFNQPQHF. The CDR3 region has the DNA TGTGCCAGCAGCTCCCTTGACTTCAATCAGCCCCAGCATTTT.

In its sample, this clonotype was seen many times. The rearrangement links TRBV5-1 to TRBJ2-3, with D possibly being TRBD2 (5 bases). In germline, CDR1 is SGHRS, CDR2 YFSETQ. V dropped 8 bases and J dropped 1 base, with 11 bases sitting between them. The CDR3 consists of 13 residues. For the CDR3, the DNA is TGCGCCAGTGAGGGCTCCCGCACAGATACGCAGTATTTT. Amino acid sequence: CASEGSRTDTQYF.

This clonotype has at least ten counts. The rearrangement joins TRBV7-9 to TRBJ2-5; D is undetermined. Deletions cut 4 bases from V and 0 bases from J, with 6 bases between. Germline lookup yields CDR1 SEHNR and CDR2 FQNEAQ (reference sequence). This CDR3 comprises 13 residues. CDR3 in amino acids: CASSSPNQETQYF. CDR3 nucleotide sequence: TGTGCCAGCAGCTCACCGAACCAAGAGACCCAGTACTTC.

This clonotype was counted many times. J is TRBJ2-7 and V is TRBV5-1; D unresolved. Trimming left V 0 bases short and J 4 bases short, with 8 bases between. The V gene's germline CDR1 is SGHRS and CDR2 YFSETQ. This CDR3 contains 13 residues. The CDR3: CASSLVGEYEQYF. The CDR3 DNA reads TGCGCCAGCAGCTTGGTTGGAGAATACGAGCAGTACTTC.

There are many counts of this clonotype. This chain links TRBV12-3 or TRBV12-4 with TRBJ1-1, with unresolved D. The V end lost 6 bases, the J end lost 3 bases, and 11 bases lay between the germline ends. This CDR3 comprises 13 residues. CDR3 DNA: TGTGCCAGCAGCTCCCGGAAGGACACTGAAGCTTTCTTT. It codes for CASSSRKDTEAFF.

This clonotype occurred many times. The V and J genes are TRBV29-1 and TRBJ1-2; 7 bases map to TRBD1. Germline-derived CDR1 and CDR2 are SQVTM and ANQGSEA. The CDR3 length is 14 residues. V gave up 4 bases and J gave up 4 bases; unmatched junction bases: 9. CDR3 nucleotide sequence: TGCAGCGTTGCGGATTTGACAGGGATCTATGGCTACACCTTC. It is translated as CSVADLTGIYGYTF.

This sequence joins TRBV12-3 or TRBV12-4 and TRBJ2-1, with TRBD2 as a possible D gene (5 bases). CDR3 length: 15 residues. The V and J ends lost 3 bases and 14 bases respectively, with 23 bases between them. CDR3 sequence reads: CASSLVSQRGLFKFF. The CDR3 nucleotides read TGTGCCAGCAGTTTGGTGTCTCAACGAGGGCTCTTTAAGTTCTTC.

This clonotype was picked up many times. The CDR3 bases are TGTGCCAGCAGCTCGCCAGACCTGATGGAGACCCAGTACTTC. Translating it yields CASSSPDLMETQYF. The V call is TRBV7-9, the J call TRBJ2-5; no clear D gene. CDR3 size: 14 residues. Trimming stripped 4 bases from V and 5 bases from J, with 14 bases between. The germline V gene has CDR1 SEHNR and CDR2 FQNEAQ (reference sequence).

This clonotype was seen ten or more times. The V gene is TRBV5-5, the J gene TRBJ2-6; the D gene is possibly TRBD1 (5 bases). Trimming took 6 bases from V and 1 from J, leaving 26 bases between them. Germline V gene data show CDR1 as SGHKS and CDR2 as YYEKEE (reference sequence). The CDR3 length is 20 residues. The CDR3 spells CASTYDTWGAIPSGANVLTF. CDR3 coding DNA: TGTGCCAGCACCTACGACACTTGGGGCGCGATCCCATCTGGGGCCAACGTCCTGACTTTC.

This clonotype was recorded many times. This chain connects TRBV7-6 to TRBJ2-1; no clear D. Per the germline V gene, CDR1 is SGHVS and CDR2 is FNYEAQ. CDR3 length: 12 amino acids. V shed 5 bases and J shed 9 bases, with 11 bases lying between them. The chain's CDR3 is CASSELGSEQFF. As DNA, the CDR3 is TGTGCCAGCAGCGAGCTGGGAAGTGAGCAGTTCTTC.